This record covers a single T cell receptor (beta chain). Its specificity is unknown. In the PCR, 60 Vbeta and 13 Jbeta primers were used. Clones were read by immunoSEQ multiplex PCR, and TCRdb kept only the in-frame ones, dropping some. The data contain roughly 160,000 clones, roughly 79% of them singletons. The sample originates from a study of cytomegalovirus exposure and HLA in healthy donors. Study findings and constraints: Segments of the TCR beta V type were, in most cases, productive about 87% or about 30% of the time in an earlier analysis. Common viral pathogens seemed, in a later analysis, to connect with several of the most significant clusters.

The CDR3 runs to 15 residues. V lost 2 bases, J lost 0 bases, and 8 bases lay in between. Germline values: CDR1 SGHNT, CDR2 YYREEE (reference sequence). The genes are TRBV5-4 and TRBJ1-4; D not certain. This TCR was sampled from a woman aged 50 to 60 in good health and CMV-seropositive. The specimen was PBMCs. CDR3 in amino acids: CASSLSTATNEKLFF. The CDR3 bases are TGTGCCAGCAGCTTATCGACTGCAACTAATGAAAAACTGTTTTTT.